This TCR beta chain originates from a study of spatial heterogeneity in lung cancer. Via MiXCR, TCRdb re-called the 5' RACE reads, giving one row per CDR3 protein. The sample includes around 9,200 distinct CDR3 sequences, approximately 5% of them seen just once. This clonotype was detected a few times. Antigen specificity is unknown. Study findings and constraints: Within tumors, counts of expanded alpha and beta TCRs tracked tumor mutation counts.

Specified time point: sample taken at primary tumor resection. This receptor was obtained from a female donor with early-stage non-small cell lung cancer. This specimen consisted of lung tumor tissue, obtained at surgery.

CDR3 coding DNA: TGCAGTGCCAGAAGGCGACAGACGAACACCGGGGAGCTGTTTTTT. Translated, it gives CSARRRQTNTGELFF. The chain employs TRBV20-1 and TRBJ2-2; perhaps TRBD1 as D (5 bases). Deletions cut 6 bases from V and 0 bases from J, with 14 bases between. The CDR3 is 15 residues long. The germline V gene encodes CDR1 DFQATT and CDR2 SNEGSKA (reference sequence).